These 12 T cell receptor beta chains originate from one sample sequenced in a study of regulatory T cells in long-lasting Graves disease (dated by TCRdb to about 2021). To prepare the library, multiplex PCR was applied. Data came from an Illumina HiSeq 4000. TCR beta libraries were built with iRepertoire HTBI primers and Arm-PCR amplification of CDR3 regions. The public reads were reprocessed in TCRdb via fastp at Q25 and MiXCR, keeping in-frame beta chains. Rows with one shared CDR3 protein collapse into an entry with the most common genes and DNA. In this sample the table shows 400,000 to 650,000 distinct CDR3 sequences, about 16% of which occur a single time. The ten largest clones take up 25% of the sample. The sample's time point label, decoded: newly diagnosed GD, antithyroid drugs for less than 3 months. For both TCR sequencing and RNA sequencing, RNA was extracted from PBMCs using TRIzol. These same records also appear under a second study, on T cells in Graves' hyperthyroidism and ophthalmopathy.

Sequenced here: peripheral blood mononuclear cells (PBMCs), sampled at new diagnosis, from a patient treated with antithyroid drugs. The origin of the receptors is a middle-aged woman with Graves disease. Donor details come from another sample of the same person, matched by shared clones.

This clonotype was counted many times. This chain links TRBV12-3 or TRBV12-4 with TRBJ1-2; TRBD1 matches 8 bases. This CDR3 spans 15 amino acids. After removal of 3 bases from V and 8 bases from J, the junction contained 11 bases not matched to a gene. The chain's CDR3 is CASSFGQGALSGYTF. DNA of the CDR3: TGTGCCAGCAGTTTCGGACAGGGAGCTCTTTCCGGCTACACCTTC.

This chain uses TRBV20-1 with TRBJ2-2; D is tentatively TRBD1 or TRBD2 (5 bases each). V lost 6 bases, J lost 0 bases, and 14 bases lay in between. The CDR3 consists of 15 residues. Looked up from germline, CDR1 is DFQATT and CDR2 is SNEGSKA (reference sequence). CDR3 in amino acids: CSAGSRVANTGELFF. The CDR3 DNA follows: TGCAGTGCGGGGAGCAGGGTCGCGAACACCGGGGAGCTGTTTTTT.

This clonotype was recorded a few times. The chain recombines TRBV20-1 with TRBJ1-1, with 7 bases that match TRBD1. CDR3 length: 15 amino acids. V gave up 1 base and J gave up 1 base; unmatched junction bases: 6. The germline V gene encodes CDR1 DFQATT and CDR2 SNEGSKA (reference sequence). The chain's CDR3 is CSARGGGARNTEAFF. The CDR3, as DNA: TGCAGTGCTAGAGGAGGGGGCGCGAGGAACACTGAAGCTTTCTTT.

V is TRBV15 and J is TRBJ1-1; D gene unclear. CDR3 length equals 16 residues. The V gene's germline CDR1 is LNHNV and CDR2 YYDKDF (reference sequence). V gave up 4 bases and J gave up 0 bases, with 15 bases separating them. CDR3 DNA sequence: TGTGCCACCAGCAAAGTCGTAGGTCGGTTGAACACTGAAGCTTTCTTT. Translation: CATSKVVGRLNTEAFF.

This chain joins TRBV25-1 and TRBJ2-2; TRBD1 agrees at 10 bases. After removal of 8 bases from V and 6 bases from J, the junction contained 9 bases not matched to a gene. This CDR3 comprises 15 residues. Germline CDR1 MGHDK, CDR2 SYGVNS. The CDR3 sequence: CASENSGQGAGELFF. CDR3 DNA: TGTGCCAGCGAAAACAGCGGACAGGGGGCCGGGGAGCTGTTTTTT.

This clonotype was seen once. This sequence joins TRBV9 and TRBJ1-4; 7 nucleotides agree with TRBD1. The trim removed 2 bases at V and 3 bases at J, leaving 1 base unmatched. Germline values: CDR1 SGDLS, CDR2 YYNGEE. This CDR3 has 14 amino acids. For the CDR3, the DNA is TGTGCCAGCAGCGTCAGGGGGTCTAATGAAAAACTGTTTTTT. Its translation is CASSVRGSNEKLFF.

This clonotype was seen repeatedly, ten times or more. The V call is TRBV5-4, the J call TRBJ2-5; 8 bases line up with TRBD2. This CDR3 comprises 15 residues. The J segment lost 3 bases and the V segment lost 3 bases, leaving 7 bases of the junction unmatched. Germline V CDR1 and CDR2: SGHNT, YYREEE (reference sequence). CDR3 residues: CASSSGGLGEETQYF. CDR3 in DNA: TGTGCCAGCAGCTCGGGGGGGCTAGGGGAAGAGACCCAGTACTTC.

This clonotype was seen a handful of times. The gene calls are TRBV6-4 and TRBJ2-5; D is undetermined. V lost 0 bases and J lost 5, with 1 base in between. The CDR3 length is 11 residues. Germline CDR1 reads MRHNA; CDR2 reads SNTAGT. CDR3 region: CASSDSETQYF. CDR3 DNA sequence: TGTGCCAGCAGTGACTCTGAGACCCAGTACTTC.

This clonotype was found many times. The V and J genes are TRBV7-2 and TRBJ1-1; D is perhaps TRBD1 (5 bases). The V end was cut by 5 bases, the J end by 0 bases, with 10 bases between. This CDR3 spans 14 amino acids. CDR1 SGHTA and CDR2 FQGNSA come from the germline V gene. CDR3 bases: TGTGCCAGCAGCAGGACATGGATGAACACTGAAGCTTTCTTT. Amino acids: CASSRTWMNTEAFF.

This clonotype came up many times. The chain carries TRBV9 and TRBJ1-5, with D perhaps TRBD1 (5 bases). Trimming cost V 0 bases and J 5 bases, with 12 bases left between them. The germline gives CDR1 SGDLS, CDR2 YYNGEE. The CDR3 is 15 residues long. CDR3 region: CASSVGVLRDQPQHF. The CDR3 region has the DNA TGTGCCAGCAGCGTAGGTGTCCTCAGGGATCAGCCCCAGCATTTT.

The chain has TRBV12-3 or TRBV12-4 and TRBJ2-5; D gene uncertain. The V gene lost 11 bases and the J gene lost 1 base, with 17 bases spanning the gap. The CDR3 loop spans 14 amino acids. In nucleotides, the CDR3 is TGTGCCCTGGCAAAGGGTCGGGCCCAAGAGACCCAGTACTTC. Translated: CALAKGRAQETQYF.

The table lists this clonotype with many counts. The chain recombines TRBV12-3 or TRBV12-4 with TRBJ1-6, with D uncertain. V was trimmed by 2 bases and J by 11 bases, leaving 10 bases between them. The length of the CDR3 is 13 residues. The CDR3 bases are TGTGCCAGCAGTTTACCCCCTGTTACACCCCTCCACTTT. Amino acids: CASSLPPVTPLHF.